One and the same sample provided the 26 T cell receptor beta chains below, sequenced in a study of control samples from healthy donors and cancer patients. Some clones are missing from TCRdb's copy, which holds only in-frame ones; the method was immunoSEQ multiplex PCR. The table has approximately 46,000 clones, around 94% seen once. Sequencing was performed on PBMCs. The receptors originated from a young man with colorectal cancer.

V gene TRBV19 combines with J gene TRBJ1-5; D remains unclear. This CDR3 contains 15 residues. V gave up 5 bases and J gave up 4 bases, with 15 bases separating them. CDR1 and CDR2 (germline): LNHDA, SQIVND (reference sequence). CDR3 protein: CASSLMAHGNQPQHF. The CDR3 region has the DNA TGTGCCAGTAGTCTGATGGCCCACGGGAATCAGCCCCAGCATTTT.

The chain has TRBV5-5 and TRBJ1-1; the D is unclear. CDR3 size: 14 residues. Germline values: CDR1 SGHKS, CDR2 YYEKEE (reference sequence). Trimming left V 2 bases short and J 0 bases short, with 8 bases between. The CDR3 protein is CASSFRALNTEAFF. The CDR3 DNA sequence: TGTGCCAGCAGCTTTCGAGCGCTGAACACTGAAGCTTTCTTT.

The J gene is TRBJ2-3, the V gene TRBV5-8, with TRBD1 as a possible D gene (5 bases). The CDR3 is made up of 13 amino acids. From germline, CDR1 is SGHTS and CDR2 YDEGEE. V gave up 3 bases and J gave up 4 bases, with 9 bases separating them. CDR3 DNA sequence: TGTGCCAGCAGCTGGGGCAGAGCAGATACGCAGTATTTT. This encodes CASSWGRADTQYF.

The gene calls are TRBV25-1 and TRBJ1-2, with TRBD1 matching 9 bases. V was pared by 3 bases and J by 6 bases, with 8 bases of the junction left unmatched. CDR1 MGHDK and CDR2 SYGVNS come from the germline V gene. The CDR3 length is 15 residues. The CDR3 DNA is TGTGCCAGCAGTGACCGGGACAGGGTAACGAATGGCTACACCTTC. Translating it yields CASSDRDRVTNGYTF.

The V and J genes are TRBV7-2 and TRBJ1-2; TRBD1 agrees at 8 bases. V shed 1 base and J 3 bases; nucleotides not matched to a gene: 10. The CDR3 is made up of 17 amino acids. Germline V gene lookup returns CDR1 SGHTA and CDR2 FQGNSA. The CDR3 DNA reads as TGTGCCAGCAGCTTAGATTTCGGGCAGGGGGCAGACTATGGCTACACCTTC. Its protein product is CASSLDFGQGADYGYTF.

This sequence joins TRBV5-4 and TRBJ2-1; 12 bases line up with TRBD2. The CDR3 runs 15 residues. V shed 0 bases and J 13 bases; nucleotides not matched to a gene: 8. Looked up from germline, CDR1 is SGHNT and CDR2 is YYREEE (reference sequence). The CDR3 coding sequence is TGTGCCAGCAGCTTGGCCGGACTAGCGGGGCGCCCCCAGTTCTTC. Translated: CASSLAGLAGRPQFF.

J is TRBJ2-1 and V is TRBV19, with 9 bases that match TRBD1. The V segment lost 5 bases and the J segment 8 bases; nucleotides outside the gene matches: 10. Germline V lookup: CDR1 LNHDA, CDR2 SQIVND (reference sequence). The CDR3 sequence is 15 residues long. CDR3 loop: CASSVSGTGFYEQFF. The CDR3, as DNA: TGTGCCAGTAGTGTCTCCGGGACAGGGTTTTATGAGCAGTTCTTC.

The rearrangement uses TRBV5-1 and TRBJ1-4; tentatively, D is TRBD1 (6 bases). CDR1 SGHRS and CDR2 YFSETQ come from the germline V gene. The CDR3 is 13 amino acids. Trimming shortened V by 7 bases and J by 6 bases, and 13 bases separated the two germline ends. DNA for the CDR3: TGCGCCAGCTCAGGGACATACGATGAAAAACTGTTTTTT. This sequence encodes CASSGTYDEKLFF.

V usage is TRBV4-2 and J usage is TRBJ1-2; D gene ambiguous. Between the trimmed V and J ends, which lost 0 bases and 4 bases, there was a span of 21 bases. Germline assignment: CDR1 LGHNA and CDR2 YNFKEQ. CDR3 size: 18 residues. The CDR3: CASSQERRRNPSVYGYTF. CDR3 DNA: TGTGCCAGCAGCCAAGAAAGACGGCGGAACCCGAGTGTCTATGGCTACACCTTC.

This clone was seen more than once but under ten times. The rearrangement joins TRBV5-1 to TRBJ2-2; D is undetermined. Germline lookup yields CDR1 SGHRS and CDR2 YFSETQ. The CDR3 extends over 16 amino acids. V shed 1 base and J shed 6 bases, with 16 bases lying between them. The CDR3 protein is CASSLPRASWAGELFF. Written as DNA, the CDR3 is TGCGCCAGCAGCTTGCCACGGGCCTCGTGGGCCGGGGAGCTGTTTTTT.

This rearrangement joins TRBV19 to TRBJ2-6; 7 nucleotides line up with TRBD1. Germline V gene data show CDR1 as LNHDA and CDR2 as SQIVND (reference sequence). Unmatched junction bases numbered 9, after V lost 3 bases and J lost 1 base. This CDR3 region has 18 residues. DNA for the CDR3: TGTGCCAGTAGTATCCCCGCAGGGGGAGTATCTGGGGCCAACGTCCTGACTTTC. Translating gives CASSIPAGGVSGANVLTF. The full variable domain, its missing parts supplied by reference TRBV19 and TRBJ2-6, is DGGITQSPKYLFRKEGQNVTLSCEQNLNHDAMYWYRQDPGQGLRLIYYSQIVNDFQKGDIAEGYSVSREKKESFPLTVTSAQKNPTAFYLCASSIPAGGVSGANVLTFGAGSRLTVL.

The V and J genes are TRBV24-1 and TRBJ1-2, with 7 positions matching TRBD1. Losses at the gene ends were 2 bases for V and 5 bases for J; bases not matched to a gene: 10. This CDR3 has 16 residues. Germline lookup yields CDR1 KGHDR and CDR2 SFDVKD. The CDR3 nucleotides are TGTGCCACCAGTGATTCCACGACAGGGTTTCGGTATGGCTACACCTTC. Its protein is CATSDSTTGFRYGYTF.

The chain combines TRBV5-5 with TRBJ1-3; D is undetermined. The CDR3 runs to 16 residues. V lost 4 bases to trimming and J lost 0 bases, with 14 bases between them. Germline loops: CDR1 SGHKS, CDR2 YYEKEE (reference sequence). The CDR3 sequence: CASSPTPAGSGNTIYF. In nucleotides, the CDR3 is TGTGCCAGCAGCCCTACCCCCGCGGGCTCTGGAAACACCATATATTTT.

The V and J genes are TRBV12-3 or TRBV12-4 and TRBJ1-6; no definite D call. Between the trimmed V and J ends, which lost 6 bases and 8 bases, there was a span of 8 bases. CDR3 length: 12 amino acids. The CDR3 region has the DNA TGTGCCAGCAGAGAAGGGTATTCACCCCTCCACTTT. Translating it yields CASREGYSPLHF.

This clone was recorded only once. The rearrangement uses TRBV5-4 and TRBJ1-3; no firm D call. The ends were cut back, 3 bases at V and 0 bases at J, with 16 bases in the middle. The germline V gene has CDR1 SGHNT and CDR2 YYREEE (reference sequence). CDR3 length: 17 amino acids. The CDR3 nucleotides read TGTGCCAGCAGCTCTCACCCAAACAGCAACTCTGGAAACACCATATATTTT. It codes for CASSSHPNSNSGNTIYF.

V usage is TRBV12-3 or TRBV12-4 and J usage is TRBJ1-3; no firm D call. Trimming removed 3 bases from V and 3 bases from J, with 3 bases in between. CDR3 size: 12 residues. The CDR3 region is CASSFDGNTIYF. CDR3 in DNA: TGTGCCAGCAGTTTCGATGGAAACACCATATATTTT.

The V and J genes are TRBV29-1 and TRBJ1-1, with unresolved D. Trimming removed 7 bases from V and 11 bases from J, with 8 bases in between. The CDR3 runs 8 residues. Germline V gives CDR1 SQVTM, CDR2 ANQGSEA. As DNA, the CDR3 is TGCAGCGATAGTGGGGCTTTCTTT. It yields the protein CSDSGAFF.

The rearrangement joins TRBV19 to TRBJ2-1, with D maybe TRBD1 (5 bases). Trimming removed 5 bases at V and 0 bases at J, with 11 bases between. The length of the CDR3 is 15 residues. Looked up from germline, CDR1 is LNHDA and CDR2 is SQIVND (reference sequence). Here the CDR3 reads CASSSRVSSYNEQFF. The CDR3 nucleotides are TGTGCCAGTAGTTCCAGGGTAAGCTCCTACAATGAGCAGTTCTTC.

The chain combines TRBV10-2 with TRBJ1-1; D is perhaps TRBD1 (5 bases). The CDR3 has 14 amino acids. Germline CDR1 is WSHSY and CDR2 is SAAADI. V shed 3 bases and J shed 4 bases, with 12 bases lying between them. In DNA, the CDR3 is TGCGCCAGCAGTGACCCCAGGGTGGTCACTGAAGCTTTCTTT. Translated, it gives CASSDPRVVTEAFF.

CDR3 DNA sequence: TGTGCCAGCAGCTCGAGACAGGGGAGTGCAAATGAGCAGTTCTTC. This encodes CASSSRQGSANEQFF. V is TRBV11-2 and J is TRBJ2-1; 8 positions match TRBD1. The CDR3 covers 15 residues. J lost 7 bases, V lost 4 bases, and 9 bases had no gene match. CDR1 SGHAT and CDR2 FQNNGV come from the germline V gene.

The rearrangement uses TRBV27 and TRBJ1-6; a possible D gene is TRBD1 (5 bases). Trimming cost V 2 bases and J 1 base, with 6 bases left between them. CDR3 length: 15 amino acids. Germline V gives CDR1 MNHEY, CDR2 SMNVEV (reference sequence). The CDR3 sequence: CASSLGGSYNSPLHF. CDR3 in DNA: TGTGCCAGCAGTTTAGGGGGTTCCTATAATTCACCCCTCCACTTT.

The chain links TRBV2 to TRBJ2-2, with D perhaps matching TRBD2 (5 bases). CDR1 is SNHLY, CDR2 FYNNEI, per germline. CDR3 length: 14 residues. Trimming stripped 5 bases from V and 8 bases from J, with 15 bases between. CDR3 in DNA: TGTGCCAGCAGTCCAGGACTGAGACAAGGGGAGCTGTTTTTT. This gives the protein CASSPGLRQGELFF. Full variable domain (remainder filled in from reference TRBV2 and TRBJ2-2): EPEVTQTPSHQVTQMGQEVILRCVPISNHLYFYWYRQILGQKVEFLVSFYNNEISEKSEIFDDQFSVERPDGSNFTLKIRSTKLEDSAMYFCASSPGLRQGELFFGEGSRLTVL.

The gene calls are TRBV6-2 or TRBV6-3 and TRBJ2-1; D remains ambiguous. In germline, CDR1 is MNHEY, CDR2 SVGEGT. Trimming stripped 2 bases from V and 6 bases from J, with 5 bases between. This CDR3 has 12 amino acids. The CDR3 DNA reads as TGTGCCAGCAGTTACCCTCCCAATGAGCAGTTCTTC. Encoded protein: CASSYPPNEQFF.

The J gene is TRBJ1-2, the V gene TRBV2; the D is unclear. The germline V gene has CDR1 SNHLY and CDR2 FYNNEI. CDR3 length: 14 residues. With 1 base removed from V and 2 bases from J, the gap between germline ends came to 8 bases. The CDR3: CASSEGHLNYGYTF. In nucleotides, the CDR3 is TGTGCCAGCAGTGAAGGCCACCTAAACTATGGCTACACCTTC.

For the CDR3, the DNA is TGTGCCAGCAGCCCGACCTCTCCGCCCTATGGCTACACCTTC. This codes for CASSPTSPPYGYTF. V gene TRBV6-2 or TRBV6-3 combines with J gene TRBJ1-2, with D unclear. Germline CDR1 and CDR2: MNHEY and SVGEGT. CDR3 length: 14 residues. Deletions cut 6 bases from V and 4 bases from J, with 15 bases between.

This chain connects TRBV19 to TRBJ2-3, with 8 bases identical to TRBD2. Germline V CDR1 and CDR2: LNHDA, SQIVND (reference sequence). The CDR3 consists of 16 residues. J lost 3 bases, V lost 6 bases, and 11 bases had no gene match. CDR3 loop: CASSQWGASGTDTQYF. CDR3 in DNA: TGTGCCAGTAGCCAGTGGGGAGCTAGCGGGACAGATACGCAGTATTTT.